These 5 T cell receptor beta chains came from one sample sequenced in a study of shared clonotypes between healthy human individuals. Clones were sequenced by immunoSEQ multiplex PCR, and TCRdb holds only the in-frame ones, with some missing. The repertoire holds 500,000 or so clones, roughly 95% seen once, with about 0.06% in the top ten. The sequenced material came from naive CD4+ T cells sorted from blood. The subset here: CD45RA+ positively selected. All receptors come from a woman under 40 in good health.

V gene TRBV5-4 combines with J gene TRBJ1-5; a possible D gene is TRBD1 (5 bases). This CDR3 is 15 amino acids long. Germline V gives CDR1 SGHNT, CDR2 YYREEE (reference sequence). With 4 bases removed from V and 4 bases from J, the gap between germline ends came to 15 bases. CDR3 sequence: CASSPGRELNQPQHF. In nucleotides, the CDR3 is TGTGCCAGCAGCCCGGGACGGGAGCTAAATCAGCCCCAGCATTTT.

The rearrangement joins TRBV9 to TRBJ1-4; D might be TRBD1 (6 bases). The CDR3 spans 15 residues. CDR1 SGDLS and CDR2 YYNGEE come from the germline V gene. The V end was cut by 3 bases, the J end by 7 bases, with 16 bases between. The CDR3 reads CASSAAQGPVEKLFF. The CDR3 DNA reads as TGTGCCAGCAGCGCCGCCCAGGGGCCCGTTGAAAAACTGTTTTTT.

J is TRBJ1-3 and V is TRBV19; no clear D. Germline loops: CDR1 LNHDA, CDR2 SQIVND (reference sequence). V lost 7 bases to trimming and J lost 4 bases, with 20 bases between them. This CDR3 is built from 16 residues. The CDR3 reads CASTEDFKPGGNTIYF. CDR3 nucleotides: TGTGCCAGTACCGAGGATTTTAAACCGGGGGGAAACACCATATATTTT.

The CDR3 reads CASSSSSGWYNEQFF. CDR3 DNA sequence: TGTGCCAGCAGCTCCTCTAGCGGGTGGTACAATGAGCAGTTCTTC. This sequence joins TRBV11-2 and TRBJ2-1; 8 bases agree with TRBD2. This CDR3 has 15 amino acids. Germline V gene data show CDR1 as SGHAT and CDR2 as FQNNGV. Losses at the gene ends were 4 bases for V and 4 bases for J; bases not matched to a gene: 6. Variable domain in full (rest from reference TRBV11-2 and TRBJ2-1): EAGVAQSPRYKIIEKRQSVAFWCNPISGHATLYWYQQILGQGPKLLIQFQNNGVVDDSQLPKDRFSAERLKGVDSTLKIQPAKLEDSAVYLCASSSSSGWYNEQFFGPGTRLTVL.

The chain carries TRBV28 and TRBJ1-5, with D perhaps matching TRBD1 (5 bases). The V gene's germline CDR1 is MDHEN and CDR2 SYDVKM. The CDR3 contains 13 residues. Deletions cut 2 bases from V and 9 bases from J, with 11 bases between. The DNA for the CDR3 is TGTGCCAGCAGTTTAGGAGGGGTCGGGCCCCAGCATTTT. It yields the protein CASSLGGVGPQHF.